The entry below describes one T cell receptor beta chain. Germline assignment: CDR1 GTSNPN and CDR2 SVGIG (reference sequence). V trimming: 0 bases; J trimming: 7 bases; junction bases outside the gene matches: 2. The CDR3 contains 12 residues. The sample is drawn from a study of cytomegalovirus exposure and HLA in healthy donors. PCR primers comprised 60 Vbeta and 13 Jbeta primers. TCRdb's copy holds only in-frame clones and misses some; the assay was immunoSEQ multiplex PCR. Here the sample spans about 150,000 clones, around 70% being singletons. The source is a man aged 30 to 45 in good health and CMV-seronegative. Material for sequencing was PBMCs. The chain combines TRBV30 with TRBJ2-7; 8 bases align to TRBD2. The CDR3: CAWSVPGGEQYF. CDR3 in DNA: TGTGCCTGGAGTGTACCGGGGGGGGAGCAGTACTTC. Based on the CDR3 plus reference TRBV30 and TRBJ2-7, the full variable domain is SQTIHQWPATLVQPVGSPLSLECTVEGTSNPNLYWYRQAAGRGLQLLFYSVGIGQISSEVPQNLSASRPQDRQFILSSKKLLLSDSGFYLCAWSVPGGEQYFGPGTRLTVT.